This T cell receptor beta chain was sequenced for a study of CD8+CD57+ T cells in acquired aplastic anemia. Study overall: Sorted CD4+ and CD8+ cell DNA averaged roughly 3.2 ug.

In the case of this clonotype: The antigen remains undetermined.

Study findings and constraints: About 28 sequences, all CD8+ CDR3, were shared between patients and controls.

Profiling of TCR beta VDJ combinations and CDR3 sequences used genomic DNA as template. TCRdb fed the reads into MiXCR, producing one record per CDR3 protein. The sample holds around 200,000 distinct CDR3 sequences, under 50% seen once. The CDR3 has 15 amino acids. In germline, CDR1 is SGHRS, CDR2 YFSETQ. Trimming cost V 1 base and J 2 bases, with 12 bases left between them. CD8+CD57+ cell expansion had been shown by flow cytometry in patients chosen for sequencing. Blood sampling was performed on the patients, and none of them had received therapy by then. The origin of this receptor is a human donor with aplastic anemia. The sequenced material came from sorted CD4+, CD8+, or CD8+CD57+ T cells (not recorded which) from PBMCs. V gene TRBV5-1 combines with J gene TRBJ1-1; TRBD1 is a possible D gene (6 bases). CDR3 in DNA: TGCGCCAGCAGCTTGATGGGACAAGCAAACACTGAAGCTTTCTTT. Its protein is CASSLMGQANTEAFF.